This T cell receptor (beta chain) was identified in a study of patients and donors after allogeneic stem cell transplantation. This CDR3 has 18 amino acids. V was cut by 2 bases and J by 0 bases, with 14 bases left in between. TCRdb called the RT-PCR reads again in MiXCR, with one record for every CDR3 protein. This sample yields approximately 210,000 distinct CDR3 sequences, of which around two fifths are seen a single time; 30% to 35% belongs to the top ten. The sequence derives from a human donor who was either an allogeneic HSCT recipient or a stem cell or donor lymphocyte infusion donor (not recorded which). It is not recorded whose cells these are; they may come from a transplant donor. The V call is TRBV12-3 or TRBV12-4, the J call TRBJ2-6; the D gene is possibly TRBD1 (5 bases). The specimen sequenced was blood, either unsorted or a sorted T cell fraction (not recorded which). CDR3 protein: CASSLKAGPLSGANVLTF. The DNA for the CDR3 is TGTGCCAGCAGTTTAAAAGCAGGGCCCCTCTCTGGGGCCAACGTCCTGACTTTC.